This T cell receptor (beta chain) comes out of a study of shared clonotypes between healthy human individuals. Study as a whole: The study enrolled a couple of women and three men aged 18 to 49. Points from the study as a whole: Sharing across four donors was highest in naive CD4 (roughly 5%) and lowest in memory CD8 (0.4%).

Both subsets, CD45RA+ naive and CD45RA-negative memory, were split from the CD4+ cells. Libraries were prepared by immunoSEQ multiplex PCR; TCRdb keeps only in-frame clonotypes and omits some of them. The sample lists some 660,000 clones, around three quarters occurring once. This clone has a handful of counts. Its antigen is not known. The CDR3 spans 16 residues. Input material: memory CD4+ T cells sorted from blood. This sample's subset: CD45RA-negative fraction. The TCR comes from a woman aged 25-40 years in good health. The rearrangement links TRBV21-1 to TRBJ2-3. TRBV21-1 is termed a pseudogene. The CDR3 region has the DNA TGTGCCAGCAGCAAAGAATGCCGGGGGCAAGGAGATACGCAGTATTTT. This sequence encodes CASSKECRGQGDTQYF.